Below, one TCR beta chain is given with its context. Which antigen it targets is not known. Base qualities are not provided; no much larger clone lies one nucleotide away. This specimen belongs to a study of blood T cell repertoires in COVID-19 (dated by TCRdb to about 2020). Background for the entire study: Samples from collaborators originated in the United States, Italy and Spain and spanned both the acute and convalescent phases of COVID-19. The material from the prospective study consisted of cDNA or gDNA derived from T cells, B-cell-depleted T cells, or PBMCs. Deeply sampled blood TCRbeta repertoires from subjects exposed to, actively infected with, or recovered from COVID-19 were included in the dataset. The repertoires were released in a freely available public database intended as a resource for research on the immune response to SARS-CoV-2. Samples were obtained from the ongoing ImmuneRACE study (first 160 participants) and from 1,000 to 1,500 subjects provided by 6 global collaborators. The sample metadata nearly always contained a de-identified subject ID, COVID-19 status, age in years and sex. Where HLA class I and class II types were available, the types were taken from metadata supplied by the sample provider, not from assay-based typing.

In Seattle, one collaborating source enrolled patients while the infection was active and tracked those patients longitudinally over the course of disease. Collaborating institutions collected whole blood in K2EDTA tubes following their own protocols. For TCRbeta analysis, collaborator samples were shipped as frozen whole blood, as isolated PBMCs, or as DNA extracted from either sample type. TCRbeta CDR3 regions were amplified from genomic DNA by means of the immunoSEQ Assay, a bias-controlled multiplex PCR. The authors processed their data as follows. The number of nucleated cells in each sample was estimated by amplification of reference gene primers within the assay. To quantify the absolute abundance of each unique TCRbeta CDR3 rearrangement, sequence reads were collapsed and filtered. For each sample, productive Simpson clonality was calculated as the square root of Simpson's diversity index over productive rearrangements. This is the immuneACCESS table as TCRdb keeps it, with only in-frame sequences that have V and J called. A part of the clones is gone; compared with another copy, unresolved V genes explain less than half, and the rest is unexplained. The V and J calls and clone size come from that table; D and trimming were worked out from the DNA. For this sample there are some 240,000 clones; approximately 88% appear just once. Roughly a tenth of the sample is taken by the ten largest.

Broad study findings and their caveats: Clinical and demographic metadata were provided uncurated, with the amount varying by source and participant.

The CDR3 covers 14 residues, taking in both the cysteine and the phenylalanine. The retained sequence is limited to the CDR3, 42 bases, with the frame set at the first base. From the germline V gene, CDR1 is MNHEY and CDR2 is SVGAGI. Trimming leaves V shorter by 6 bases and J shorter by 3 bases, with the junction holding 5 bases beyond the gene matches. The clonotype was recovered from a woman in her seventies with COVID-19, enrolled during active disease. This receptor chain uses TRBV6-5 and TRBJ1-5, and TRBD1 matches 7 of the central bases. The sequencing input was peripheral blood. The CDR3 protein sequence reads: CASRQGQTNQPQHF. In nucleotides, the sequence is TGTGCCAGCAGACAGGGGCAGACCAATCAGCCCCAGCATTTT.